The entry below gives a single T cell receptor (beta chain) sequence along with its context. As yet, its antigen is unknown. The protocol was immunoSEQ multiplex PCR, while the TCRdb copy is restricted to in-frame clones and leaves out a portion. The sample includes 67,000 or so clones, 87% of them seen just once. The data were taken from a study of lymphopenia after photon versus proton radiotherapy. The study's findings and limits: Oligoclonal CD8+ Temra expansion after nadir drove photon patients' diversity drop.

This receptor was taken from a man aged 80 or over with esophageal cancer. Here the sequenced sample was peripheral blood, taken from a patient treated with proton-based radiotherapy.

The CDR3 nucleotides read TGTGCCAGCTCACGGATTGAGAACACTGAAGCTTTCTTT. It translates to CASSRIENTEAFF. The chain employs TRBV18 and TRBJ1-1; D not resolved. V was clipped by 4 bases and J by 1 base, with 7 bases between them. This CDR3 contains 13 residues. CDR1 and CDR2 from the germline V gene are KGHSH and LQKENI. The full variable domain, completed using reference TRBV18 and TRBJ1-1, is NAGVMQNPRHLVRRRGQEARLRCSPMKGHSHVYWYRQLPEEGLKFMVYLQKENIIDESGMPKERFSAEFPKEGPSILRIQQVVRGDSAAYFCASSRIENTEAFFGQGTRLTVV.